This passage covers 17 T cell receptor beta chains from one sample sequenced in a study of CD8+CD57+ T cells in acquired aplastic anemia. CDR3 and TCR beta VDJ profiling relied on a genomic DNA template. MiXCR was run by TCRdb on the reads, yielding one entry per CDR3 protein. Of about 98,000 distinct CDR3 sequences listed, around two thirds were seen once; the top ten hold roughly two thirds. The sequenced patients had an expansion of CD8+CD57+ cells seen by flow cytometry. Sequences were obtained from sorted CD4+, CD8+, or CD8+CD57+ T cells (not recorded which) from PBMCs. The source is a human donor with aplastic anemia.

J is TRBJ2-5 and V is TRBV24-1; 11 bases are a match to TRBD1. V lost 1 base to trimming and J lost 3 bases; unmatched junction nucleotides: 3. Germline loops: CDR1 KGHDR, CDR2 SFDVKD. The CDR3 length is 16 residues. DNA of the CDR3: TGTGCCACCAGTGATTTAGGACAGGGGGCGGAAGAGACCCAGTACTTC. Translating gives CATSDLGQGAEETQYF.

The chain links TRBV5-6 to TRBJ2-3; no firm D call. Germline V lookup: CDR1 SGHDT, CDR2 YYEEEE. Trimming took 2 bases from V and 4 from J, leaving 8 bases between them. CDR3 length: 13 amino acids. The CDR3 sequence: CASSLDLSDTQYF. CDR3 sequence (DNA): TGTGCCAGCAGCTTAGATCTCTCAGATACGCAGTATTTT.

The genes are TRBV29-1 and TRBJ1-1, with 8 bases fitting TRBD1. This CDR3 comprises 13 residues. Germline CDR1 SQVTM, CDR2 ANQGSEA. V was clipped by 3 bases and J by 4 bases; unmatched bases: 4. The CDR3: CSVDDTGGTEAFF. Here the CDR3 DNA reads TGCAGCGTTGACGATACAGGGGGCACTGAAGCTTTCTTT.

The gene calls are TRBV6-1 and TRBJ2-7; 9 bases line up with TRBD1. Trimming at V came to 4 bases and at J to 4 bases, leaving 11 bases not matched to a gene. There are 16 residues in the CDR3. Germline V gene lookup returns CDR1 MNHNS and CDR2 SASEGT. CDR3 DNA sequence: TGTGCCAGCAGTGCGACCCCCGGGACAGGGCCTTACGAGCAGTACTTC. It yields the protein CASSATPGTGPYEQYF.

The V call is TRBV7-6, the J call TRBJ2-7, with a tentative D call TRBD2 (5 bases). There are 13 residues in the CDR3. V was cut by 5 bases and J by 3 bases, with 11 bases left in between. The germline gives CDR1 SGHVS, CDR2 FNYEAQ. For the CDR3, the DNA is TGTGCCAGCAGCCGGGAAGCTGACTACGAGCAGTACTTC. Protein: CASSREADYEQYF.

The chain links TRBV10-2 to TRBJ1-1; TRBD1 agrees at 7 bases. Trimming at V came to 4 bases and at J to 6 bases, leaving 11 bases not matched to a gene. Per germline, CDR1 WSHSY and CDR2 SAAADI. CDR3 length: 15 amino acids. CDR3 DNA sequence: TGCGCCAGCAGTGTCAACGGACAGGCGTTCGCTGAAGCTTTCTTT. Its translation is CASSVNGQAFAEAFF.

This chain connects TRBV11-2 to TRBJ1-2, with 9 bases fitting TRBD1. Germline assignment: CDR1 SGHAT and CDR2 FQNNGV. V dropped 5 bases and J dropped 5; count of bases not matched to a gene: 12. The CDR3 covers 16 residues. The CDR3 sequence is CASSPPANRGPYGYTF. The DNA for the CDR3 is TGTGCCAGCAGCCCTCCCGCCAACAGGGGGCCTTATGGCTACACCTTC.

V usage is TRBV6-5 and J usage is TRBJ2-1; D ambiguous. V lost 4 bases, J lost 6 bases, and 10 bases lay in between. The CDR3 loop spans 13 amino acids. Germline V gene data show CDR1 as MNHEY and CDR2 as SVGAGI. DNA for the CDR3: TGTGCCAGCAGTTTCGAACCAAGCAATGAGCAGTTCTTC. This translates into CASSFEPSNEQFF.

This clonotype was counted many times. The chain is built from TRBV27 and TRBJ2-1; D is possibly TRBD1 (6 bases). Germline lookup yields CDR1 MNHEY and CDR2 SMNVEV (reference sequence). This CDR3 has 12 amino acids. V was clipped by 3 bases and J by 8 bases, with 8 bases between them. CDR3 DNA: TGTGCCAGCAGTTTCGAGGGGGATGAGCAGTTCTTC. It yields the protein CASSFEGDEQFF.

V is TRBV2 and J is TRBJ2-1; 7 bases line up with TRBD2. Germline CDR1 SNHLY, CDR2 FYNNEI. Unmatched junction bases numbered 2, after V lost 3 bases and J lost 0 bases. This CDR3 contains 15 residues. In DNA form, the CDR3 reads TGTGCCAGCAGTGAGGGCGGGAGCTCCTACAATGAGCAGTTCTTC. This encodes CASSEGGSSYNEQFF.

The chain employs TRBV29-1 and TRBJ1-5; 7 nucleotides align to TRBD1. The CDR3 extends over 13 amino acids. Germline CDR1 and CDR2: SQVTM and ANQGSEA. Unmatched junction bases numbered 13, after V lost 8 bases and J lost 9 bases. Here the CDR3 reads CSFSQGPAGPQHF. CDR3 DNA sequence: TGCAGCTTCTCACAGGGGCCCGCGGGGCCCCAGCATTTT.

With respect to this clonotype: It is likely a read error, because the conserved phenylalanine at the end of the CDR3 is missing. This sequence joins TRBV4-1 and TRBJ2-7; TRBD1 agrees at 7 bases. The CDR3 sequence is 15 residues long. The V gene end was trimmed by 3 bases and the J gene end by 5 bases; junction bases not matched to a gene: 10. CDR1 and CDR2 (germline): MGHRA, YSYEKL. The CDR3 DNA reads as TGCGCCAGCAGCCATACCACCGGGACAGCCCACGAGCAGTACTCC. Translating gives CASSHTTGTAHEQYS.

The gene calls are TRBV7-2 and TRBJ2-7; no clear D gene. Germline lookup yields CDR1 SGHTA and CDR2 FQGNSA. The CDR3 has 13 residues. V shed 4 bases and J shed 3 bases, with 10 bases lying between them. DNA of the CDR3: TGTGCCAGCAGCTCAAGGGATGGCTACGAGCAGTACTTC. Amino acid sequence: CASSSRDGYEQYF.

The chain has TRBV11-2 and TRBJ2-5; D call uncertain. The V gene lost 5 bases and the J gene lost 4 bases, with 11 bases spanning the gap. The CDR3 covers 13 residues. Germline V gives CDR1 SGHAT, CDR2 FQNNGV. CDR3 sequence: CASSPVALETQYF. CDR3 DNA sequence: TGTGCCAGCAGCCCGGTTGCTTTAGAGACCCAGTACTTC.

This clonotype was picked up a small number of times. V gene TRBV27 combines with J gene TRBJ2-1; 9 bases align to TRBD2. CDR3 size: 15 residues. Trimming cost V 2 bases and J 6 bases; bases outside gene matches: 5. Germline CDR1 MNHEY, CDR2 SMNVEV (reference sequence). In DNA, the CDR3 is TGTGCCAGCAGTTTAGCGGGAGGGCCGATCAATGAGCAGTTCTTC. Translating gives CASSLAGGPINEQFF.

CDR3 DNA sequence: TGCAGTGCTAGAGATCTCCAGGAGTCGAATTCACCCCTCCACTTT. This translates into CSARDLQESNSPLHF. The chain employs TRBV20-1 and TRBJ1-6; D gene ambiguous. The germline CDR1 and CDR2 sequences are DFQATT and SNEGSKA (reference sequence). V gave up 0 bases and J gave up 7 bases, with 13 bases separating them. CDR3 length: 15 amino acids.

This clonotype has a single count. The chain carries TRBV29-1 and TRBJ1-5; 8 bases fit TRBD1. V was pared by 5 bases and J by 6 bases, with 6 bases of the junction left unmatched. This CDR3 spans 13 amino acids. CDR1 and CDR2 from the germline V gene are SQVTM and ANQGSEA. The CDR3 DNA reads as TGCAGCGTTCGGACAGGGACGGGTCAGCCCCAGCATTTT. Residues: CSVRTGTGQPQHF. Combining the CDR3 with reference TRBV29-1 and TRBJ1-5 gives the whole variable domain SAVISQKPSRDICQRGTSLTIQCQVDSQVTMMFWYRQQPGQSLTLIATANQGSEATYESGFVIDKFPISRPNLTFSTLTVSNMSPEDSSIYLCSVRTGTGQPQHFGDGTRLSIL.